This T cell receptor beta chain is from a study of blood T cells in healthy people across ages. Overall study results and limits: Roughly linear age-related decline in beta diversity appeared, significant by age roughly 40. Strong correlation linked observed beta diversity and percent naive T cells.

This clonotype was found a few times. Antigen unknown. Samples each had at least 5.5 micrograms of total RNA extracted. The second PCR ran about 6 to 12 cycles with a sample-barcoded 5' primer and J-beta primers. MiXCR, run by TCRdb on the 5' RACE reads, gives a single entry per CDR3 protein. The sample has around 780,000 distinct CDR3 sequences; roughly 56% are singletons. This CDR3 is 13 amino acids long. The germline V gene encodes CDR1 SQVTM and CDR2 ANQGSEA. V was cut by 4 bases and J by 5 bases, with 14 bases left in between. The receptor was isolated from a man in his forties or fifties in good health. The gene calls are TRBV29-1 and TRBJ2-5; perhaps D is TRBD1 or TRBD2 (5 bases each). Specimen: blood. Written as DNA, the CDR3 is TGCAGCGTTGGAGAGGGCAGGGCCGAGACCCAGTACTTC. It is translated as CSVGEGRAETQYF.